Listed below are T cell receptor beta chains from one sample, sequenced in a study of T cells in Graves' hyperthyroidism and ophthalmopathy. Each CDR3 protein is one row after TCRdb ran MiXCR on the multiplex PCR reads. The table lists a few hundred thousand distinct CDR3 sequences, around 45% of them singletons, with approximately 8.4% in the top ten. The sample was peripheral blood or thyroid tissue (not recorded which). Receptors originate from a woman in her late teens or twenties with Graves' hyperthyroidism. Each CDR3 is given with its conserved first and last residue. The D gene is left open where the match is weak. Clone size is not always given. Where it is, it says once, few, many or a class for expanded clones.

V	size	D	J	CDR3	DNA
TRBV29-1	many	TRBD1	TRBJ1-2	CSVEDRGKGNYGYTF	TGCAGCGTTGAAGACAGGGGGAAAGGGAACTATGGCTACACCTTC
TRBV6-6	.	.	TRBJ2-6	CASTDGSGANVLTF	TGTGCCAGCACCGACGGATCTGGGGCCAACGTCCTGACTTTC
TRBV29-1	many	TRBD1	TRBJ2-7	CSVEGGRGPYEQYF	TGCAGCGTTGAAGGGGGCAGGGGGCCCTACGAGCAGTACTTC
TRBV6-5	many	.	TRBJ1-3	CASSYTQSSGNTIYF	TGTGCCAGCAGTTACACGCAGAGCTCTGGAAACACCATATATTTT
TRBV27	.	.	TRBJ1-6	CASSFSNSPLHF	TGTGCCAGCAGTTTCTCGAATTCACCCCTCCACTTT
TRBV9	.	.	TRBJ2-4	CASSRAGADIQYF	TGTGCCAGCAGCCGAGCAGGGGCGGACATTCAGTACTTC
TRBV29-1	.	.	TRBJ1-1	CSVRAGWLAFF	TGCAGCGTTAGGGCAGGGTGGTTAGCTTTCTTT
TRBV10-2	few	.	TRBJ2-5	CASSESVVEETQYF	TGCGCCAGCAGTGAGTCGGTAGTCGAAGAGACCCAGTACTTC
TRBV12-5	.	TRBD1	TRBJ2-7	CASSLSRDSSYEQYF	TGTGCCAGCAGCCTGTCCCGGGACAGCTCCTACGAGCAGTACTTC
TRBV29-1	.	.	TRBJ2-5	CSLDISRETQYF	TGCAGCTTAGATATCAGTCGAGAGACCCAGTACTTC
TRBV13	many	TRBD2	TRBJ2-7	CASSIGRTPHEQYF	TGTGCCAGCAGTATCGGGAGGACCCCCCACGAGCAGTACTTC
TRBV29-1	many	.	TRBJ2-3	CTALMGRTDTQYF	TGCACCGCCCTTATGGGACGCACAGATACGCAGTATTTT
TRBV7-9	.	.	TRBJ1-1	CASSPTGRPNTEAFF	TGTGCCAGCAGCCCAACGGGACGGCCGAACACTGAAGCTTTCTTT
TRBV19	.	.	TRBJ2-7	CASSIWEQYF	TGTGCCAGTAGTATTTGGGAGCAGTACTTC
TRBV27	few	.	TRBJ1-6	CASSSLTGGYSPLHF	TGTGCCAGCAGTAGCCTGACGGGCGGGTATTCACCCCTCCACTTT
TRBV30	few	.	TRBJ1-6	CAWNPTGSSSPLHF	TGTGCCTGGAACCCCACAGGATCTAGTTCACCCCTCCACTTT
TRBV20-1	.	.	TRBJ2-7	CSASGGREQYF	TGCAGTGCTAGTGGGGGGCGCGAGCAGTACTTC
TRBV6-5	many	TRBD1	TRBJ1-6	CASSSGGSYNSPLHF	TGTGCCAGCAGTTCAGGGGGCTCCTATAATTCACCCCTCCACTTT
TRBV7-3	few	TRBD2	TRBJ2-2	CASSLTGLAGGPGTGELFF	TGTGCCAGCAGCTTAACGGGACTAGCGGGAGGGCCAGGAACCGGGGAGCTGTTTTTT
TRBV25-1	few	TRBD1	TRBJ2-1	CASSVRDSSYNEQFF	TGTGCCAGCAGTGTCCGGGACAGCTCCTACAATGAGCAGTTCTTC
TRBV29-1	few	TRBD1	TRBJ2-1	CSVELQGADEQFF	TGCAGCGTTGAGCTACAGGGGGCAGATGAGCAGTTCTTC
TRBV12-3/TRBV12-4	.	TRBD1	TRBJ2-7	CASRGQGGQGQYF	TGTGCCAGCAGGGGACAGGGGGGTCAGGGGCAGTACTTC
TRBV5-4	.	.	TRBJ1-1	CASSFGTSATEAFF	TGTGCCAGCAGCTTTGGGACTAGCGCTACTGAAGCTTTCTTT
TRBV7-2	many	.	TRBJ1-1	CASSSSGVYVNTEAFF	TGTGCCAGCAGCTCCTCCGGGGTATATGTGAACACTGAAGCTTTCTTT
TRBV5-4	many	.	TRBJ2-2	CASSLVFGGELFF	TGTGCCAGCAGCTTGGTCTTCGGCGGGGAGCTGTTTTTT